A selection of T cell receptor beta chains follows, all from one sample in a study of cytomegalovirus exposure and HLA in healthy donors. The table came from immunoSEQ multiplex PCR; TCRdb's copy has only in-frame clones and leaves some out. In the table there are about 96,000 clones, about four fifths of which are singletons. The specimen sequenced was PBMCs. Source of these receptors: a woman in her seventies in good health and CMV-seropositive. Each CDR3 is given with its conserved first and last residue. Each record gives: D gene, CDR3 length, J gene, clone size, V gene, CDR3 protein, CDR3 DNA. The D gene is left open where the match is weak. Clone size appears in some rows only: once, few, many, or a class for an expanded clone.

TRBD2	18	TRBJ2-7	.	TRBV18	CASSRQGLSSGSSYEQYF	TGTGCCAGCTCACGACAGGGGCTCTCTAGCGGGAGTTCCTACGAGCAGTACTTC
TRBD1	15	TRBJ2-5	.	TRBV12-5	CASGPSGTDPRTQYF	TGTGCTAGTGGTCCCTCCGGGACAGACCCGAGGACCCAGTACTTC
TRBD1	15	TRBJ1-1	.	TRBV18	CASSPGTGSDTEAFF	TGTGCCAGCTCACCCGGGACAGGGAGTGACACTGAAGCTTTCTTT
TRBD2	14	TRBJ2-1	.	TRBV4-2	CASSQEGLAREQFF	TGTGCCAGCAGCCAAGAAGGACTAGCACGGGAGCAGTTCTTC
.	14	TRBJ2-7	.	TRBV7-8	CASSLGGPPYEQYF	TGTGCCAGCAGCTTAGGGGGCCCCCCTTACGAGCAGTACTTC
TRBD1	11	TRBJ1-2	.	TRBV5-3	CARSWDRSYTF	TGTGCCAGAAGCTGGGACAGGAGCTACACCTTC
.	14	TRBJ1-1	.	TRBV6-6	CASSYRGFNTEAFF	TGTGCCAGCAGTTACCGGGGGTTCAACACTGAAGCTTTCTTT
.	14	TRBJ1-6	once	TRBV30	CAWSLSSYNSPLHF	TGTGCCTGGAGTCTGAGCTCCTATAATTCACCCCTCCACTTT
.	14	TRBJ2-7	.	TRBV6-1	CASIDRELAYEQYF	TGTGCCAGCATAGACAGAGAACTTGCCTACGAGCAGTACTTC
.	16	TRBJ1-1	.	TRBV4-2	CASSPIGGARDTEAFF	TGTGCCAGCTCCCCAATTGGAGGGGCGCGAGATACTGAAGCTTTCTTT
.	17	TRBJ1-4	.	TRBV7-2	CASSLALLSGMGEKLFF	TGTGCCAGCAGCTTAGCCCTTTTGTCCGGGATGGGGGAAAAACTGTTTTTT
.	12	TRBJ2-4	.	TRBV9	CASSPEASIQYF	TGTGCCAGCAGCCCCGAGGCGAGCATTCAGTACTTC
.	11	TRBJ1-1	few	TRBV5-1	CASSLGLEAFF	TGCGCCAGCAGCTTGGGACTTGAAGCTTTCTTT
TRBD1	15	TRBJ2-7	.	TRBV11-3	CASSSPGQGLYEQYF	TGTGCCAGCAGCTCTCCGGGACAGGGTTTATACGAGCAGTACTTC
TRBD1	13	TRBJ1-1	.	TRBV7-9	CASRGQLLTEAFF	TGTGCCAGCAGGGGACAGTTGTTGACTGAAGCTTTCTTT
.	15	TRBJ2-5	few	TRBV7-9	CASSLLKGKVETQYF	TGTGCCAGCAGCTTACTGAAGGGGAAGGTGGAGACCCAGTACTTC
TRBD1	15	TRBJ1-1	.	TRBV6-5	CASSRQGTFEGEAFF	TGTGCCAGCAGCCGACAGGGGACTTTTGAAGGTGAAGCTTTCTTT
.	13	TRBJ1-4	.	TRBV11-2	CASSLEPGGKLFF	TGTGCCAGCAGCTTAGAGCCGGGAGGGAAACTGTTTTTT
.	14	TRBJ1-5	once	TRBV30	CAWSQGGGNQPQHF	TGTGCCTGGAGTCAGGGAGGTGGCAATCAGCCCCAGCATTTT
TRBD1	13	TRBJ2-7	.	TRBV6-5	CASSSPTGEEQYF	TGTGCCAGCAGTTCCCCGACAGGGGAAGAGCAGTACTTC
.	14	TRBJ1-1	.	TRBV6-1	CASSDKGGDTEAFF	TGTGCCAGCAGTGATAAGGGGGGGGACACTGAAGCTTTCTTT
.	14	TRBJ2-2	.	TRBV7-3	CASSATRGTGELFF	TGTGCCAGCAGCGCAACCAGGGGCACCGGGGAGCTGTTTTTT
TRBD1	15	TRBJ1-4	once	TRBV9	CASSSQGSRNEKLFF	TGTGCCAGCAGCTCACAGGGGTCTCGAAATGAAAAACTGTTTTTT
.	15	TRBJ2-1	.	TRBV19	CTHREGSSNYNEQFF	TGTACCCACAGGGAGGGGAGCTCAAACTACAATGAGCAGTTCTTC
.	16	TRBJ1-3	.	TRBV7-9	CASSFPRGPSGNTIYF	TGTGCCAGCAGCTTCCCCAGGGGACCCTCTGGAAACACCATATATTTT
TRBD1	15	TRBJ2-7	.	TRBV27	CASRLRQGRSSEQYF	TGTGCCAGCAGACTCAGACAGGGGCGTTCGAGCGAGCAGTACTTC
.	14	TRBJ2-7	.	TRBV5-1	CASSLKSGGSEQYF	TGCGCCAGCAGCTTAAAATCAGGGGGGAGCGAGCAGTACTTC
.	15	TRBJ2-6	.	TRBV5-1	CASSLALAGANVLTF	TGCGCCAGCAGCTTGGCCTTAGCTGGGGCCAACGTCCTGACTTTC
.	16	TRBJ1-2	.	TRBV10-3	CAISDPSSRVGRGYTF	TGTGCCATCAGTGACCCCTCTTCCCGGGTGGGGAGAGGCTACACCTTC
.	12	TRBJ2-7	few	TRBV5-1	CASSLGWYKQYF	TGCGCCAGCAGCTTGGGCTGGTACAAGCAGTACTTC
.	13	TRBJ2-3	.	TRBV9	CASSFGGTDTQYF	TGTGCCAGCAGCTTCGGGGGCACAGATACGCAGTATTTT
.	12	TRBJ2-7	.	TRBV18	CASSIQGDEQYF	TGTGCCAGCTCCATACAAGGGGACGAGCAGTACTTC
TRBD1	15	TRBJ1-5	.	TRBV4-1	CASSPGQAGNQPQHF	TGCGCCAGCAGCCCGGGACAGGCGGGCAATCAGCCCCAGCATTTT
.	15	TRBJ1-5	.	TRBV2	CASSEGWGGTQPQHF	TGTGCCAGCAGTGAGGGCTGGGGGGGAACTCAGCCCCAGCATTTT
.	15	TRBJ2-7	once	TRBV6-5	CASSSSGIGWNEQYF	TGTGCCAGCAGTAGCTCAGGAATTGGATGGAACGAGCAGTACTTC
.	13	TRBJ2-1	many	TRBV27	CASSFAGTNEQFF	TGTGCCAGCAGTTTCGCAGGGACAAATGAGCAGTTCTTC
.	13	TRBJ1-1	few	TRBV7-9	CACDGVGNTEAFF	TGTGCTTGCGACGGGGTAGGGAACACTGAAGCTTTCTTT
.	15	TRBJ2-7	.	TRBV5-4	CASSSAVRPSYEQYF	TGTGCCAGCAGCTCGGCGGTCAGACCCAGCTACGAGCAGTACTTC
TRBD1	15	TRBJ2-2	once	TRBV28	CASSRDRGGTGELFF	TGTGCCAGCAGTCGGGACAGGGGGGGGACCGGGGAGCTGTTTTTT
TRBD1	14	TRBJ1-1	.	TRBV6-5	CASSPRQGITEAFF	TGTGCCAGCAGCCCTAGACAGGGAATCACTGAAGCTTTCTTT
TRBD1	14	TRBJ1-1	.	TRBV7-3	CASSLQGAGTEAFF	TGTGCCAGCAGCTTACAGGGGGCGGGAACTGAAGCTTTCTTT
.	17	TRBJ2-2	few	TRBV5-1	CASSLAVGGRGTGELFF	TGCGCCAGCAGCTTGGCCGTCGGGGGGCGAGGCACCGGGGAGCTGTTTTTT
.	15	TRBJ1-5	.	TRBV28	CASSRAGVSNQPQHF	TGTGCCAGCAGTAGGGCAGGGGTAAGCAATCAGCCCCAGCATTTT
TRBD2	18	TRBJ2-5	.	TRBV11-2	CASSPRVSSSGFQETQYF	TGTGCCAGCAGCCCTAGAGTATCGTCTAGCGGGTTCCAAGAGACCCAGTACTTC
TRBD1	14	TRBJ2-3	few	TRBV5-6	CASSFHQGADTQYF	TGTGCCAGCAGCTTTCACCAGGGGGCGGATACGCAGTATTTT
TRBD1	14	TRBJ1-5	few	TRBV5-1	CASRPTGGNQPQHF	TGCGCCAGCAGACCGACAGGGGGCAATCAGCCCCAGCATTTT
.	13	TRBJ1-1	.	TRBV18	CASSYRENTEAFF	TGTGCCAGCTCGTACAGGGAGAACACTGAAGCTTTCTTT
TRBD2	14	TRBJ2-3	few	TRBV18	CASSPQAGEDTQYF	TGTGCCAGCTCACCGCAAGCGGGAGAGGATACGCAGTATTTT
TRBD2	14	TRBJ2-7	.	TRBV19	CASSRGDHTYEQYF	TGTGCCAGTAGTCGGGGGGACCACACCTACGAGCAGTACTTC
.	13	TRBJ2-3	few	TRBV14	CASSQYTTDTQYF	TGTGCCAGCAGCCAATACACCACAGATACGCAGTATTTT
TRBD1	15	TRBJ1-2	.	TRBV27	CASSLLGDRHYGYTF	TGTGCCAGCAGTTTATTGGGGGACAGGCACTATGGCTACACCTTC
.	13	TRBJ1-3	.	TRBV2	CASSWWTGNTIYF	TGTGCCAGCAGCTGGTGGACAGGAAACACCATATATTTT
.	15	TRBJ2-3	few	TRBV5-4	CASSSPGMSTDTQYF	TGTGCCAGCAGCTCGCCGGGGATGAGCACAGATACGCAGTATTTT
.	14	TRBJ2-7	.	TRBV5-4	CASSSGLFSYEQYF	TGTGCCAGCAGCTCCGGACTGTTCTCCTACGAGCAGTACTTC
.	13	TRBJ2-1	.	TRBV29-1	CSVGQSTGGEQFF	TGCAGCGTTGGACAGTCAACTGGGGGGGAGCAGTTCTTC
.	16	TRBJ1-2	.	TRBV12-1	CASSFKGQGVGYGYTF	TGTGCCAGCAGCTTTAAAGGACAGGGGGTTGGCTATGGCTACACCTTC